The rows below give T cell receptor beta chains drawn from one sample of a study of OX40 agonist ivuxolimab in advanced cancers. Sequencing used immunoSEQ multiplex PCR; TCRdb keeps in-frame clones, though not all of them. The sample has roughly 41,000 clones; roughly 86% are singletons. This specimen was CD4+ or CD8+ T cells sorted from blood, taken in a trial of the OX40 agonist ivuxolimab. The receptors derive from an adult with an advanced solid tumor such as melanoma, head and neck, liver or kidney cancer. Each CDR3 is given with its conserved first and last residue. Each record gives: V gene, J gene, clone size, D gene, CDR3 DNA, CDR3 protein. The D gene is left open where the match is weak. The size field is filled for only some rows; it gives once, few, many or a size class.

V gene: TRBV5-5; J gene: TRBJ1-1; clone size: NA; D gene: NA; CDR3 DNA: TGTGCCAGCACCCCCCTAGCGAACACTGAAGCTTTCTTT; CDR3 protein: CASTPLANTEAFF
V gene: TRBV19; J gene: TRBJ2-4; clone size: once; D gene: NA; CDR3 DNA: TGTGCCAGTAGTATAGAAGGGATTCTAGCCAAAAACATTCAGTACTTC; CDR3 protein: CASSIEGILAKNIQYF
V gene: TRBV4-2; J gene: TRBJ2-1; clone size: NA; D gene: NA; CDR3 DNA: TGTGCCAGCAGCCAAGGGTCGCAGTCCAATGAGCAGTTCTTC; CDR3 protein: CASSQGSQSNEQFF
V gene: TRBV7-2; J gene: TRBJ2-5; clone size: NA; D gene: NA; CDR3 DNA: TGTGCCAGCAGCTTAAGTGGGGGGCGGGAGACCCAGTACTTC; CDR3 protein: CASSLSGGRETQYF
V gene: TRBV7-2; J gene: TRBJ2-1; clone size: NA; D gene: NA; CDR3 DNA: TGTGCCAGCAGCTTAAACCGACTAAGGGAGCAGTTCTTC; CDR3 protein: CASSLNRLREQFF
V gene: TRBV15; J gene: TRBJ2-1; clone size: NA; D gene: TRBD2; CDR3 DNA: TGTGCCACCAGCAGAGGGACTAGCGGGGGGGCCAAGTACAATGAGCAGTTCTTC; CDR3 protein: CATSRGTSGGAKYNEQFF
V gene: TRBV2; J gene: TRBJ1-2; clone size: NA; D gene: NA; CDR3 DNA: TGTGCCAGCAGCAACTATGTGGGTACGGATGGCTACACCTTC; CDR3 protein: CASSNYVGTDGYTF
V gene: TRBV19; J gene: TRBJ2-2; clone size: NA; D gene: NA; CDR3 DNA: TGTGCCAGTCGCTCGGGGCAGTCGAACACCGGGGAGCTGTTTTTT; CDR3 protein: CASRSGQSNTGELFF
V gene: TRBV6-1; J gene: TRBJ1-1; clone size: NA; D gene: NA; CDR3 DNA: TGTGCCAGCAGGGACACGGGAGAAGCTTTCTTT; CDR3 protein: CASRDTGEAFF
V gene: TRBV7-2; J gene: TRBJ2-3; clone size: NA; D gene: NA; CDR3 DNA: TGTGCCAGCAGCTTAGGAGGGGGAGGGACAGATACGCAGTATTTT; CDR3 protein: CASSLGGGGTDTQYF
V gene: TRBV2; J gene: TRBJ2-2; clone size: NA; D gene: TRBD2; CDR3 DNA: TGTGCCAGCAGTAGCGGGGGCTTTAACACCGGGGAGTTGTTTTTT; CDR3 protein: CASSSGGFNTGELFF
V gene: TRBV6-5; J gene: TRBJ1-1; clone size: NA; D gene: TRBD1; CDR3 DNA: TGTGCCAGCAGCGGACAGGGGGTCACTGAAGCTTTCTTT; CDR3 protein: CASSGQGVTEAFF
V gene: TRBV2; J gene: TRBJ2-5; clone size: NA; D gene: NA; CDR3 DNA: TGTGCCAGCAGTGAGAGGCAGGGACCAGAGACCCAGTACTTC; CDR3 protein: CASSERQGPETQYF
V gene: TRBV27; J gene: TRBJ2-5; clone size: NA; D gene: NA; CDR3 DNA: TGTGCCAGCTCCCTTGGGACCCAAGGGCTAGGAAAGACCCAGTACTTC; CDR3 protein: CASSLGTQGLGKTQYF
V gene: TRBV18; J gene: TRBJ2-3; clone size: NA; D gene: NA; CDR3 DNA: TGTGCCAGCTCACCCCCGGGACCCACAGATACGCAGTATTTT; CDR3 protein: CASSPPGPTDTQYF
V gene: TRBV6-5; J gene: TRBJ1-2; clone size: NA; D gene: NA; CDR3 DNA: TGTGCCAGCAGGAAACAGGGAGGGTATGGCTACACCTTC; CDR3 protein: CASRKQGGYGYTF
V gene: TRBV11-1; J gene: TRBJ1-2; clone size: NA; D gene: TRBD1; CDR3 DNA: TGTGCCAGCAGCGAGGACAGGGTCGGGGGCTACACCTTC; CDR3 protein: CASSEDRVGGYTF
V gene: TRBV15; J gene: TRBJ2-1; clone size: NA; D gene: NA; CDR3 DNA: TGTGCCACCAGCAGAGAGCAGGGTAGGGGCAATGAGCAGTTCTTC; CDR3 protein: CATSREQGRGNEQFF
V gene: TRBV7-2; J gene: TRBJ1-2; clone size: NA; D gene: NA; CDR3 DNA: TGTGCCAGTAAAACGGCGGGGGTTAATGGCTACACCTTC; CDR3 protein: CASKTAGVNGYTF
V gene: TRBV18; J gene: TRBJ2-5; clone size: NA; D gene: NA; CDR3 DNA: TGTGCCAGCTCCCCCGGAAGGGCCCCGGGCCCGATTTTTTCAGAGACCCAGTACTTC; CDR3 protein: CASSPGRAPGPIFSETQYF
V gene: TRBV7-2; J gene: TRBJ1-2; clone size: once; D gene: NA; CDR3 DNA: TGTGCCAGCAGCTCAGAGCAGCGGAGCTTCTATGGCTACACCTTC; CDR3 protein: CASSSEQRSFYGYTF
V gene: TRBV7-2; J gene: TRBJ1-1; clone size: NA; D gene: TRBD1; CDR3 DNA: TGTGCCAGCAGTCGAACCAGGGGGCAGACTGAAGCTTTCTTT; CDR3 protein: CASSRTRGQTEAFF
V gene: TRBV7-9; J gene: TRBJ1-2; clone size: NA; D gene: NA; CDR3 DNA: TGTGCCAGCAGCTCCGGCGACTATGGCTACACCTTC; CDR3 protein: CASSSGDYGYTF
V gene: TRBV18; J gene: TRBJ2-3; clone size: NA; D gene: NA; CDR3 DNA: TGTGCCAGCTCAGACGGGGACGGTCCCACAGATACGCAGTATTTT; CDR3 protein: CASSDGDGPTDTQYF
V gene: TRBV7-6; J gene: TRBJ2-2; clone size: NA; D gene: TRBD1; CDR3 DNA: TGTGCCAGCAGCTTAGGCGGGACAGGGCGGCTGTTTTTT; CDR3 protein: CASSLGGTGRLFF
V gene: TRBV2; J gene: TRBJ2-5; clone size: NA; D gene: NA; CDR3 DNA: TGTGCCAGCAGTGCCGTCCGGCGGGAGACCCAGTACTTC; CDR3 protein: CASSAVRRETQYF
V gene: TRBV6-6; J gene: TRBJ1-5; clone size: NA; D gene: NA; CDR3 DNA: TGTGCCAGCAACCCGGCCGGGGCCGATAATCAGCCCCAGCATTTT; CDR3 protein: CASNPAGADNQPQHF
V gene: TRBV29-1; J gene: TRBJ1-1; clone size: NA; D gene: NA; CDR3 DNA: TGCAGCGTTGAAGCCTCGGCTCCCACTGAAGCTTTCTTT; CDR3 protein: CSVEASAPTEAFF